The 15 T cell receptor beta chains presented below share a single source sample, sequenced in a study of blood T cell repertoires in COVID-19. Sequencing used immunoSEQ multiplex PCR; TCRdb keeps in-frame clones, though not all of them. Here the sample spans 200,000 to 250,000 clones, roughly 76% being singletons. The source material was peripheral blood. Receptor source: a human donor in a cohort sampled during active COVID-19.

This rearrangement joins TRBV7-8 to TRBJ1-4; no clear D gene. V lost 4 bases to trimming and J lost 2 bases, with 14 bases between them. The V gene's germline CDR1 is SGHVS and CDR2 FQNEAQ. The CDR3 is 16 amino acids. The CDR3, as DNA: TGTGCCAGCAGCTCCCCTGGGTTCGGGACTAATGAAAAACTGTTTTTT. It is translated as CASSSPGFGTNEKLFF.

The chain couples TRBV6-1 to TRBJ1-6; unclear D gene. This CDR3 is built from 17 residues. Trimming removed 0 bases from V and 0 bases from J, with 9 bases in between. Germline values: CDR1 MNHNS, CDR2 SASEGT. The CDR3 DNA follows: TGTGCCAGCAGTGAAGCGCGGAGGAGCTCCTATAATTCACCCCTCCACTTT. It codes for CASSEARRSSYNSPLHF.

The chain recombines TRBV29-1 with TRBJ2-7; TRBD2 might be the D (5 bases). Germline CDR1 reads SQVTM; CDR2 reads ANQGSEA. The CDR3 is 15 residues long. Trimming took off 1 base at V and 2 bases at J, with 15 bases between the two ends. The CDR3 nucleotides read TGCAGCGTTGAAGTCTTGGACTCGCCGACCTACGAGCAGTACTTC. Residues: CSVEVLDSPTYEQYF.

V usage is TRBV21-1 and J usage is TRBJ2-7; the D call in the table, TRBD1, was not verified against the DNA. TRBV21-1 is designated a pseudogene. The CDR3 covers 17 residues. The CDR3 reads CASSKDLHRPSSYEQYF. CDR3 nucleotide sequence: TGTGCCAGCAGCAAAGACCTGCACAGGCCCTCCTCCTACGAGCAGTACTTC.

This chain joins TRBV6-4 and TRBJ1-2; 9 bases are a match to TRBD1. V lost 2 bases to trimming and J lost 3 bases; unmatched junction nucleotides: 4. Germline V gene data show CDR1 as MRHNA and CDR2 as SNTAGT. The CDR3 consists of 15 residues. CDR3 region: CASSDTGQGDYGYTF. Written as DNA, the CDR3 is TGTGCCAGCAGTGACACGGGACAGGGCGACTATGGCTACACCTTC.

The DNA of the CDR3 is TGCGCCAGCAGCGGGACACCTATGGCCAATCAGCCCCAGCATTTT. This encodes CASSGTPMANQPQHF. The V gene is TRBV10-1, the J gene TRBJ1-5; TRBD1 is a possible D gene (6 bases). Germline CDR1 and CDR2: WNHNN and SYGVQD (reference sequence). V lost 6 bases and J 3 bases, leaving 15 bases between the germline ends. This CDR3 has 15 residues.

The rearrangement links TRBV23-1 to TRBJ1-1, with D uncertain. TRBV23-1 is treated as an ORF (open reading frame) with a function not yet certain. This CDR3 contains 15 residues. Trimming removed 0 bases at V and 4 bases at J, with 12 bases between. CDR3 residues: CASSQSVSRSTEAFF. The CDR3 DNA sequence: TGCGCCAGCAGTCAATCGGTTTCAAGGAGCACTGAAGCTTTCTTT.

As DNA, the CDR3 is TGTGCCAGCAGCGCCCGGGACAGTGTCTCCTACGAGCAGTACTTC. Translating it yields CASSARDSVSYEQYF. This rearrangement joins TRBV9 to TRBJ2-7, with 7 bases identical to TRBD1. CDR1 SGDLS and CDR2 YYNGEE come from the germline V gene. Trimming cost V 3 bases and J 0 bases; bases outside gene matches: 6. This CDR3 contains 15 residues.

This rearrangement joins TRBV5-4 to TRBJ2-7; possibly TRBD2 for D (7 bases). Germline CDR1 SGHNT, CDR2 YYREEE (reference sequence). Trimming pared 4 bases from V and 0 bases from J, leaving 14 bases between. The CDR3 has 15 residues. The CDR3 loop reads CASSPGGLGSYEQYF. The CDR3, as DNA: TGTGCCAGCAGCCCGGGGGGCTTGGGCTCCTACGAGCAGTACTTC.

The chain carries TRBV4-3 and TRBJ1-3; no clear D gene. The germline gives CDR1 LGHNA, CDR2 YSLEER. The CDR3 sequence is 15 residues long. Trimming stripped 1 base from V and 4 bases from J, with 11 bases between. The CDR3 spells CASSQGAGKGNTIYF. The CDR3 region has the DNA TGCGCCAGCAGCCAAGGGGCCGGGAAAGGAAACACCATATATTTT.

In nucleotides, the CDR3 is TGTGCCAGCTCACCAAATGCTGCAGGGCTCTCCTACGAGCAGTACTTC. Protein: CASSPNAAGLSYEQYF. The chain uses TRBV18 and TRBJ2-7, with D perhaps TRBD1 (5 bases). V gave up 2 bases and J gave up 0 bases, with 14 bases separating them. This CDR3 region has 16 residues. Germline loops: CDR1 KGHSH, CDR2 LQKENI. Variable domain in full (rest from reference TRBV18 and TRBJ2-7): NAGVMQNPRHLVRRRGQEARLRCSPMKGHSHVYWYRQLPEEGLKFMVYLQKENIIDESGMPKERFSAEFPKEGPSILRIQQVVRGDSAAYFCASSPNAAGLSYEQYFGPGTRLTVT.

V and J are TRBV7-2 and TRBJ2-3; 8 bases line up with TRBD2. The CDR3 is 16 residues long. The V gene end was trimmed by 5 bases and the J gene end by 3 bases; junction bases not matched to a gene: 10. Germline lookup yields CDR1 SGHTA and CDR2 FQGNSA. In DNA, the CDR3 is TGTGCCAGCAGCGCCTACTACGGCGGGAGGACAGATACGCAGTATTTT. Its translation: CASSAYYGGRTDTQYF. The full variable domain, with the rest looked up from reference TRBV7-2 and TRBJ2-3, is GAGVSQSPSNKVTEKGKDVELRCDPISGHTALYWYRQSLGQGLEFLIYFQGNSAPDKSGLPSDRFSAERTGGSVSTLTIQRTQQEDSAVYLCASSAYYGGRTDTQYFGPGTRLTVL.

The rearrangement uses TRBV24-1 and TRBJ2-5; 7 bases match TRBD1. Unmatched junction bases numbered 10, after V lost 5 bases and J lost 2 bases. Per the germline V gene, CDR1 is KGHDR and CDR2 is SFDVKD. There are 16 residues in the CDR3. CDR3 DNA: TGTGCCACCAGTGGCGACGACAGGGTCCCGCAAGAGACCCAGTACTTC. This encodes CATSGDDRVPQETQYF.

The rearrangement uses TRBV6-1 and TRBJ1-2; D gene unclear. The CDR3 is made up of 15 amino acids. V was trimmed by 2 bases and J by 5 bases, leaving 15 bases between them. Germline values: CDR1 MNHNS, CDR2 SASEGT. DNA for the CDR3: TGTGCCAGCAGTGAACCGCGCGAGGGTCGGTATGGCTACACCTTC. Protein sequence: CASSEPREGRYGYTF.

The rearrangement joins TRBV7-3 to TRBJ2-7; 7 positions agree with TRBD2. The CDR3 covers 14 residues. J lost 6 bases, V lost 2 bases, and 7 bases had no gene match. Germline V CDR1 and CDR2: SGHTA, FQGTGA. CDR3 DNA: TGTGCCAGCAGCTTAGGTGGCGGGAGCACCGAGCAGTACTTC. Protein sequence: CASSLGGGSTEQYF.